The sequence of this T cell receptor (beta chain) was determined in a study of T cell repertoires in cytomegalovirus infection (dated by TCRdb to the late 2010s). In the study overall: Donor HLA type was relevant to the analysis, as public TCR beta signatures indicated carriage of CMV infection together with the matching HLA type.

This clonotype has ten or more counts. Its cognate antigen has yet to be identified. No base quality values were provided; no much bigger clone lies one nucleotide off. TCRdb names Illumina HiSeq 1500 as the instrument used. The public sequencing data were trimmed at Q25 with fastp and processed into clonotypes with MiXCR by TCRdb, which kept only in-frame beta chains. Records with the same CDR3 protein are collapsed into one entry carrying the most frequent genes and DNA. In this sample the table shows some 110,000 distinct CDR3 sequences, around 10% of which occur a single time. The top ten clones comprise 31% of the sample. Summary of the overall study and its limitations: The ex vivo response was dominated by HLA-C-restricted CMV-specific TCR beta clonotypes, which also provided the single most frequent clonotype in two of eight donors. Carriers of CMV infection plus the relevant HLA type were discriminated by the cumulative frequency of public TCR beta family members in the study cohort and in an independent approximately 400-donor cohort.

From a lookup of the germline V gene, CDR1 and CDR2 are LGHNT and FRNRAP. V and J are truncated by 7 bases and 7 bases respectively, leaving an intervening sequence of 13 bases. The cysteine opens and the phenylalanine closes a CDR3 of 13 amino acids. Only the CDR3 portion is preserved as DNA: 39 bases, with reading frame beginning at the first base. The chain employs TRBV12-5 and TRBJ2-2, with the D gene not confidently named. The sequenced sample consisted of PBMCs, sequenced either directly or after in vitro stimulation (not recorded which). The sequence was collected from a human donor in good health (CMV status not recorded). Some clones in this sample may be carry-over from other donors' samples. In nucleotide form, the sequence is TGTGCTAGTGCCCCAATAGGAAGCGGGGAGCTGTTTTTT. Protein translation: CASAPIGSGELFF.